Described below is a single T cell receptor beta chain sequence and its context. The antigen remains undetermined. This specimen belongs to a study of cytomegalovirus exposure and HLA in healthy donors. The wider study: Of a few hundred genotyped donors, around 86% grouped in the Caucasian-associated ancestry cluster. Points from the study as a whole: A later look showed TCR association rates differing by HLA locus, highest for DRB1 and lowest for HLA-C.

With 60 Vbeta and 13 Jbeta primers, the PCR was carried out. Some clones are missing from TCRdb's copy, which holds only in-frame ones; the method was immunoSEQ multiplex PCR. The sample includes over 95,000 clones, about 70% of them seen just once. The CDR3 spans 16 residues. Germline V gives CDR1 SGHRS, CDR2 YFSETQ. V was clipped by 5 bases and J by 1 base; unmatched bases: 10. The receptor comes from a middle-aged woman in good health and CMV-seropositive. Material: PBMCs. This chain connects TRBV5-1 to TRBJ2-3; TRBD2 aligns across 7 bases. CDR3 nucleotides: TGCGCCAGCAGGGCCCCTCGGGCGGGGGGCACAGATACGCAGTATTTT. It yields the protein CASRAPRAGGTDTQYF.